This is a list of T cell receptor beta chains from one sample in a study of T cell changes during pregnancy in multiple sclerosis. Sequencing was performed with immunoSEQ multiplex PCR; in TCRdb, only in-frame clones are kept and a portion is missing. The sample holds some 140,000 clones, roughly 95% seen once. Material: peripheral blood, obtained after pregnancy. Every receptor here comes from a female donor with multiple sclerosis, enrolled in a pregnancy study. The CDR3 runs from the conserved cysteine through the conserved F or W. The order of the fields is CDR3 protein, CDR3 DNA, D gene, J gene, V gene. A D gene is named only where the DNA matches it firmly.

CDR3 protein: CASSLTGTLNEQFF; CDR3 DNA: TGTGCCAGCAGTTTGACAGGGACCCTCAATGAGCAGTTCTTC; D gene: TRBD1; J gene: TRBJ2-1; V gene: TRBV27
CDR3 protein: CAISEFVGGDGIQPQHF; CDR3 DNA: TGTGCCATCAGTGAGTTCGTTGGGGGGGACGGGATCCAGCCCCAGCATTTT; D gene: NA; J gene: TRBJ1-5; V gene: TRBV10-3
CDR3 protein: CASSPETGFNQPQHF; CDR3 DNA: TGTGCCAGCAGCCCGGAGACAGGGTTCAATCAGCCCCAGCATTTT; D gene: TRBD1; J gene: TRBJ1-5; V gene: TRBV6-5
CDR3 protein: CASSPLGATSTGEQYF; CDR3 DNA: TGTGCCAGCAGCCCCCTCGGAGCGACTAGTACTGGCGAGCAGTACTTC; D gene: NA; J gene: TRBJ2-7; V gene: TRBV4-2
CDR3 protein: CASSSGHNARQTSLCYYGYTF; CDR3 DNA: TGCGCCAGCAGCTCGGGCCATAATGCGAGACAGACCTCTCTTTGTTACTATGGCTACACCTTC; D gene: NA; J gene: TRBJ1-2; V gene: TRBV23-1
CDR3 protein: CASSVREGVNEQYF; CDR3 DNA: TGTGCCAGCAGCGTCAGGGAGGGGGTCAACGAGCAGTACTTC; D gene: NA; J gene: TRBJ2-7; V gene: TRBV9
CDR3 protein: CASSFPRQGVLDEQYF; CDR3 DNA: TGTGCCAGCAGCTTTCCTCGACAGGGGGTTCTCGACGAGCAGTACTTC; D gene: TRBD1; J gene: TRBJ2-7; V gene: TRBV5-4
CDR3 protein: CASRETYGQGTQYF; CDR3 DNA: TGTGCCAGCAGGGAGACTTACGGACAGGGGACCCAGTACTTC; D gene: TRBD1; J gene: TRBJ2-5; V gene: TRBV28
CDR3 protein: CASSPARRNEKLFF; CDR3 DNA: TGCGCCAGCAGCCCGGCCAGGAGGAACGAAAAACTGTTTTTT; D gene: NA; J gene: TRBJ1-4; V gene: TRBV5-1
CDR3 protein: CASSPGQTYEQYF; CDR3 DNA: TGTGCCAGCAGCCCAGGACAGACCTACGAGCAGTACTTC; D gene: NA; J gene: TRBJ2-7; V gene: TRBV11-3
CDR3 protein: CASSLVTSGSRETQYF; CDR3 DNA: TGTGCCAGCAGCTTAGTTACTAGCGGGAGTCGAGAGACCCAGTACTTC; D gene: TRBD2; J gene: TRBJ2-5; V gene: TRBV7-9
CDR3 protein: CASSQEGPLAGILPSSYEQYF; CDR3 DNA: TGTGCCAGCAGCCAAGAAGGCCCCCTAGCGGGAATACTTCCTTCCTCCTACGAGCAGTACTTC; D gene: TRBD2; J gene: TRBJ2-7; V gene: TRBV4-2
CDR3 protein: CASSRTTGGSLYEQYF; CDR3 DNA: TGTGCCAGCAGTCGGACCACAGGGGGGAGCCTCTACGAGCAGTACTTC; D gene: TRBD1; J gene: TRBJ2-7; V gene: TRBV28
CDR3 protein: CASSFRRDRGNNEQFF; CDR3 DNA: TGTGCCAGCAGTTTCAGGAGGGACAGGGGGAATAATGAGCAGTTCTTC; D gene: TRBD1; J gene: TRBJ2-1; V gene: TRBV5-6
CDR3 protein: CASSLGTGQKNIQYF; CDR3 DNA: TGTGCCAGCAGCCTCGGGACAGGCCAAAAAAACATTCAGTACTTC; D gene: TRBD1; J gene: TRBJ2-4; V gene: TRBV4-2
CDR3 protein: CASSPGQGETQYF; CDR3 DNA: TGCGCCAGCAGCCCCGGACAGGGAGAGACCCAGTACTTC; D gene: TRBD1; J gene: TRBJ2-5; V gene: TRBV5-1
CDR3 protein: CATSRDRGNNQPQHF; CDR3 DNA: TGTGCCACCAGCAGGGACCGGGGGAACAATCAGCCCCAGCATTTT; D gene: NA; J gene: TRBJ1-5; V gene: TRBV15
CDR3 protein: CASSAPFRGDGYTF; CDR3 DNA: TGTGCCAGCAGCGCTCCGTTCAGGGGGGATGGCTACACCTTC; D gene: TRBD1; J gene: TRBJ1-2; V gene: TRBV11-2